The table lists the clone carrying this T cell receptor (beta chain) with many counts. Its antigen is unidentified. Germline V gives CDR1 GTSNPN, CDR2 SVGIG (reference sequence). V shed 5 bases and J shed 2 bases, with 15 bases lying between them. The CDR3 is made up of 15 amino acids. These data come from a study of T cells in Graves' hyperthyroidism and ophthalmopathy. For the study at large: Staff took peripheral blood when the initial diagnosis was made, before any treatment began. General observations from the study: Stable hyperthyroidism was separated from ophthalmopathy by a model based on 13 V-J features. Most thyroid-expanded clonotypes above 0.001 were also found in blood.

RNA transcripts gave rise to amplified TCR beta CDR3 regions. The primer set for the first-round RT-PCR of the TCR CDR3 was HTBI. One entry per CDR3 protein results from TCRdb running MiXCR on the multiplex PCR reads. This table holds approximately 600,000 distinct CDR3 sequences, around 13% found once. This clonotype was obtained from a woman aged 25 to 39 with Graves' hyperthyroidism that later progressed to Graves' ophthalmopathy. Sequenced sample: blood. The genes are TRBV30 and TRBJ1-4; a weak D match, TRBD1 (5 bases). In DNA form, the CDR3 reads TGTGCCTGGGGAGGACCGGGACGGACTAATGAAAAACTGTTTTTT. Its translation: CAWGGPGRTNEKLFF.